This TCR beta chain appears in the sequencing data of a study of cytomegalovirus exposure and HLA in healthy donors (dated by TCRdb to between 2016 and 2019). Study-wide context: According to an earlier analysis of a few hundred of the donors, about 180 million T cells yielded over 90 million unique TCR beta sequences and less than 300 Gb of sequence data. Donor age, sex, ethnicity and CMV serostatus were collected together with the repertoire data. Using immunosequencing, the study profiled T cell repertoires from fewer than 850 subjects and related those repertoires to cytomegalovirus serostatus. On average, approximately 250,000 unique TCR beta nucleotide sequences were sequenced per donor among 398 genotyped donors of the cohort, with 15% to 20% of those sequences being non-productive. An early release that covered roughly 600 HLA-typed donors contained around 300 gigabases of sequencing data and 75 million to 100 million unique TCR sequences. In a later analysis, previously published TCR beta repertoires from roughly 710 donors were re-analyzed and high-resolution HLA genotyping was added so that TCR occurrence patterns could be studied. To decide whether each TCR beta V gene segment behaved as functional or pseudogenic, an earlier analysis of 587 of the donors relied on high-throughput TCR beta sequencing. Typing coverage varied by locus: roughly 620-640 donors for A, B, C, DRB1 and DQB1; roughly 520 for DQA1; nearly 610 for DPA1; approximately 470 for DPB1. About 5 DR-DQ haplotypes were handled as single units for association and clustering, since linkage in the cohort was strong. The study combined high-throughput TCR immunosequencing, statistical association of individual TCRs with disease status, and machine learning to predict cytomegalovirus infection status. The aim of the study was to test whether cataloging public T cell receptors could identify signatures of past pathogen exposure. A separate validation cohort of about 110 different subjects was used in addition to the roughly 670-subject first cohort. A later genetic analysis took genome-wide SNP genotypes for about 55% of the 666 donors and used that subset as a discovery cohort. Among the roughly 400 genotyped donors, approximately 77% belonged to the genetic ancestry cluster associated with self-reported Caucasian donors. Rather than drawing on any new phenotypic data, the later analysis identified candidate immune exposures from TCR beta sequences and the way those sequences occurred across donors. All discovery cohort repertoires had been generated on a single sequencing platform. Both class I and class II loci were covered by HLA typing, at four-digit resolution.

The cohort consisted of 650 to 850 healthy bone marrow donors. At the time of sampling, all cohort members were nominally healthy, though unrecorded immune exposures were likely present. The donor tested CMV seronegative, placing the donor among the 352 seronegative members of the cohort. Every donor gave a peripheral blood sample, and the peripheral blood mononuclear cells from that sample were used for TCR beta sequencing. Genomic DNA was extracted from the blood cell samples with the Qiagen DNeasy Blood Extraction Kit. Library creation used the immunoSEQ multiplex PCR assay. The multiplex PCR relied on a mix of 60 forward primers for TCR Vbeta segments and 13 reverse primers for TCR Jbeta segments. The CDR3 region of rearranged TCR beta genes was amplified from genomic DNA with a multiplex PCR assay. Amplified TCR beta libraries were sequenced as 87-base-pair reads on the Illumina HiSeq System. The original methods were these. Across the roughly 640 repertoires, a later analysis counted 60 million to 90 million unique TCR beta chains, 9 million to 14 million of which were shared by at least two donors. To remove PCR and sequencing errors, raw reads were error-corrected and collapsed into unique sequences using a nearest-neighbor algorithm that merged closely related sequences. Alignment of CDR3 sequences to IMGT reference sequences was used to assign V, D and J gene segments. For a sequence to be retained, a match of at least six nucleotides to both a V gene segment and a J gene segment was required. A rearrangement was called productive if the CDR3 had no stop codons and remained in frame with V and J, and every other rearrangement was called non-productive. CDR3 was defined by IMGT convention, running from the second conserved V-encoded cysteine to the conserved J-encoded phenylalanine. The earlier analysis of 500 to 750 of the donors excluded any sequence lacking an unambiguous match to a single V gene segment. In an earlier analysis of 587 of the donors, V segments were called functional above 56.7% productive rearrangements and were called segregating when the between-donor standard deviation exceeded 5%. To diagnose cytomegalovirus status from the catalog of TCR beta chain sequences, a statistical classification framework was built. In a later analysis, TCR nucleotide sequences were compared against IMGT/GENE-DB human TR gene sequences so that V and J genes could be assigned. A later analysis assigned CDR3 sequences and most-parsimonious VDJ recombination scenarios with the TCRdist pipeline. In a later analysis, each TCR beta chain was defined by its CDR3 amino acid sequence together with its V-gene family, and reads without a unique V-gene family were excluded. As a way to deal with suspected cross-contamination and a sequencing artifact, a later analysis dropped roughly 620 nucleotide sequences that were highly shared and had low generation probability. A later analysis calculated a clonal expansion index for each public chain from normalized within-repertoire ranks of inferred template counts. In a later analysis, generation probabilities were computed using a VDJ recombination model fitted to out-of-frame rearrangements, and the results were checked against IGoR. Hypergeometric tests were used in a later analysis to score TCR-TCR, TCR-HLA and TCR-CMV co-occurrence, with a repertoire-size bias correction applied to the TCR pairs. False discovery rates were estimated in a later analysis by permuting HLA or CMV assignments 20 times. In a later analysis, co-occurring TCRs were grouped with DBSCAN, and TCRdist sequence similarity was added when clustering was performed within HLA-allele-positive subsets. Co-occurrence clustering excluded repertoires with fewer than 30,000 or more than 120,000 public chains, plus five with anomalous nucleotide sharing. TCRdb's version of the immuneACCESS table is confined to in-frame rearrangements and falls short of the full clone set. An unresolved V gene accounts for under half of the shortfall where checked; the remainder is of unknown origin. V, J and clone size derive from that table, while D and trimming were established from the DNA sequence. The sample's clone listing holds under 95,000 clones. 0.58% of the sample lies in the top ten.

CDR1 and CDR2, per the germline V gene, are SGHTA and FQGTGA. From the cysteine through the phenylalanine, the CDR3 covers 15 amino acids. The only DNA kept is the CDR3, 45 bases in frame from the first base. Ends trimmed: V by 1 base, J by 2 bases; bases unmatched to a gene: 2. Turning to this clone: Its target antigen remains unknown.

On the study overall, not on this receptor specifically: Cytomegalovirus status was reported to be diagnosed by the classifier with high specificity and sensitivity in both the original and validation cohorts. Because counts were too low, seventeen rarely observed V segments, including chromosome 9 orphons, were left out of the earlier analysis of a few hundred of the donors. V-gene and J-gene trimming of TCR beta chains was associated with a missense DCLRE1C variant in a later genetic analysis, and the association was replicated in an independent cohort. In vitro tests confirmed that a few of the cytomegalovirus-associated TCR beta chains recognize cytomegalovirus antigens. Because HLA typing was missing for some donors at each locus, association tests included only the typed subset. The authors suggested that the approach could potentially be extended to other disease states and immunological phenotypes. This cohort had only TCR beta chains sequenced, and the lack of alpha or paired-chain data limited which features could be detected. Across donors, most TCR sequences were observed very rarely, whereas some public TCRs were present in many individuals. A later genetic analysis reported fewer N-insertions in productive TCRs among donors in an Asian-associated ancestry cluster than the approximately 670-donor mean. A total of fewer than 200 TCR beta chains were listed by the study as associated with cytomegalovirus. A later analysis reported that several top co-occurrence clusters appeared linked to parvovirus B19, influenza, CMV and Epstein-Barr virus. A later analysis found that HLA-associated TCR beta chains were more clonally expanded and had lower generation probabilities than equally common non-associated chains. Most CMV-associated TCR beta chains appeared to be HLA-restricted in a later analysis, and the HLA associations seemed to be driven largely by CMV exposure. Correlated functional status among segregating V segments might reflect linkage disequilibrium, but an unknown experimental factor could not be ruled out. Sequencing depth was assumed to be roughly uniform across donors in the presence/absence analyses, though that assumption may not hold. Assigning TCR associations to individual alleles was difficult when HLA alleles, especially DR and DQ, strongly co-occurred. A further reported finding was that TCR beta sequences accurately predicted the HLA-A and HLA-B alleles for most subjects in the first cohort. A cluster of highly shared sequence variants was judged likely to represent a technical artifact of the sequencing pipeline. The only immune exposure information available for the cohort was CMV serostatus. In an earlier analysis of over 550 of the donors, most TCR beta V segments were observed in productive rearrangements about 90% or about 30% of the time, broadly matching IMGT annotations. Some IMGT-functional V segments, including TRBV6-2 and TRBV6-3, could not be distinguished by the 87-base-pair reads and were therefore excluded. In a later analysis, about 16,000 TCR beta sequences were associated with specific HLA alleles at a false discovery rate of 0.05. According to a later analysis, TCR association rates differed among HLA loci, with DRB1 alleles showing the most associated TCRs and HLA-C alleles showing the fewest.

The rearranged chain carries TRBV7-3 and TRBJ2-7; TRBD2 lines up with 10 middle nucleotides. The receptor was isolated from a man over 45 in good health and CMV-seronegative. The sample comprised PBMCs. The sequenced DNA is TGTGCCAGCAGCTTAAGTAGCGGGGGGACCTACGAGCAGTACTTC. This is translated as CASSLSSGGTYEQYF.